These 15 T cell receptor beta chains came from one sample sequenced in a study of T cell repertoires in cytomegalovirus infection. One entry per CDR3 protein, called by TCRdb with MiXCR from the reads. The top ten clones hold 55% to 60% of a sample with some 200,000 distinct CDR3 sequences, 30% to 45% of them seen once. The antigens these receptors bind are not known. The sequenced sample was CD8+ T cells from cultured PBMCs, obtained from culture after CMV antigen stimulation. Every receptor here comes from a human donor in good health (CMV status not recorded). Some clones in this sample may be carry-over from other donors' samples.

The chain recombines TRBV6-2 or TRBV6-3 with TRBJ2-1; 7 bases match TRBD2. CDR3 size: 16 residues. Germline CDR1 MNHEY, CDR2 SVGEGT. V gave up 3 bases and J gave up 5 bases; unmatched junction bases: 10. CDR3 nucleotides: TGTGCCAGCAGTTATTCTCTGGCGGGAGCAAACAATGAGCAGTTCTTC. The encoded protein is CASSYSLAGANNEQFF.

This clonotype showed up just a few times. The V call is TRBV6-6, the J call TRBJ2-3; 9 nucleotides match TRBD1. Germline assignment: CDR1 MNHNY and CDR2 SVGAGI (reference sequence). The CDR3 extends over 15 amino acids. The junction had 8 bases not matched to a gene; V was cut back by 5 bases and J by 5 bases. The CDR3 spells CASSTNRGQRDTQYF. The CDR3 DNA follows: TGTGCCAGCAGTACTAACAGGGGGCAGAGAGATACGCAGTATTTT.

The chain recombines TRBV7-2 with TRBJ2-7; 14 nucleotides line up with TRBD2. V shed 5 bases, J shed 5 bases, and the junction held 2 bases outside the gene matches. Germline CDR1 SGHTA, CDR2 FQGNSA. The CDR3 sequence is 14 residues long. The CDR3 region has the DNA TGTGCCAGCAGCAGACTAGCGGGAGGGGACGAGCAGTACTTC. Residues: CASSRLAGGDEQYF.

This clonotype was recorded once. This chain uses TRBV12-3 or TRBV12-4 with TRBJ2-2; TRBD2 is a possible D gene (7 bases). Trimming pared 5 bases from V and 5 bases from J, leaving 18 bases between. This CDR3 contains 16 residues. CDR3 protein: CASSPLAGEGTGELFF. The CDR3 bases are TGTGCCAGCAGTCCACTAGCAGGGGAGGGGACCGGGGAGCTGTTTTTT.

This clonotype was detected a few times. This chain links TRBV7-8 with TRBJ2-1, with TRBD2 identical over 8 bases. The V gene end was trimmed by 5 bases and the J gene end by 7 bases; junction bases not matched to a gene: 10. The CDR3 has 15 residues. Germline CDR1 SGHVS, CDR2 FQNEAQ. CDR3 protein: CASSTLAGKNNEQFF. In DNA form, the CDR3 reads TGTGCCAGCAGCACATTAGCGGGAAAGAATAATGAGCAGTTCTTC.

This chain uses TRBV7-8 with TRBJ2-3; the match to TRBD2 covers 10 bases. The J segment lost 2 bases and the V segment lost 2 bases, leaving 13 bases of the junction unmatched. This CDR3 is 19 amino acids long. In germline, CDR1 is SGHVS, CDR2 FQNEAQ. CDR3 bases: TGTGCCAGCAGCTTACGGCTAGCGGGAGACCCCGACCACACAGATACGCAGTATTTT. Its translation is CASSLRLAGDPDHTDTQYF. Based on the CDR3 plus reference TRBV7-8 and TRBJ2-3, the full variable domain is GAGVSQSPRYKVAKRGQDVALRCDPISGHVSLFWYQQALGQGPEFLTYFQNEAQLDKSGLPSDRFFAERPEGSVSTLKIQRTQQEDSAVYLCASSLRLAGDPDHTDTQYFGPGTRLTVL.

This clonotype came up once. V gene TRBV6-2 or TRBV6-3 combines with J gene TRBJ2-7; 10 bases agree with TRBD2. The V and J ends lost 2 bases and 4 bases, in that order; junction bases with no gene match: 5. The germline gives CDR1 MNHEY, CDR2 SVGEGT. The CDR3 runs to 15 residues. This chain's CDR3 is CASSYRAGGPYEQYF. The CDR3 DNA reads TGTGCCAGCAGTTACCGAGCGGGGGGGCCTTACGAGCAGTACTTC.

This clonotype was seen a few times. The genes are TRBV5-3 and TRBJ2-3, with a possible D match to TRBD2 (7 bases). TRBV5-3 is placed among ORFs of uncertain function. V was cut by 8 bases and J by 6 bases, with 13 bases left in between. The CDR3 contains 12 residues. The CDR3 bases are TGTGCCAGCAGTAGGGGGGGGGATACGCAGTATTTT. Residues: CASSRGGDTQYF.

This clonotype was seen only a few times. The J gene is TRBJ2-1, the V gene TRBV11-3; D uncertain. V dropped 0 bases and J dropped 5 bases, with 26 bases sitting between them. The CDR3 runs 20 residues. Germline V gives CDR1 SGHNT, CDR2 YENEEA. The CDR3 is CASSLDPPIWVEAQHNEQFF. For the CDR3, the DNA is TGTGCCAGCAGCTTAGACCCCCCTATCTGGGTCGAGGCACAACACAATGAGCAGTTCTTC. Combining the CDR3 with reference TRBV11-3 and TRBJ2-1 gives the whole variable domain EAGVVQSPRYKIIEKKQPVAFWCNPISGHNTLYWYLQNLGQGPELLIRYENEEAVDDSQLPKDRFSAERLKGVDSTLKIQPAELGDSAVYLCASSLDPPIWVEAQHNEQFFGPGTRLTVL.

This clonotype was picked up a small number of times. The CDR3 sequence is CASSGPVDYNSPLHF. The CDR3 region has the DNA TGTGCCAGCAGCGGTCCCGTAGACTATAATTCACCCCTCCACTTT. The chain carries TRBV7-9 and TRBJ1-6; D uncertain. The CDR3 runs to 15 residues. The germline V and J ends were trimmed by 5 bases and 3 bases, with 11 bases remaining between them. Looked up from germline, CDR1 is SEHNR and CDR2 is FQNEAQ (reference sequence).

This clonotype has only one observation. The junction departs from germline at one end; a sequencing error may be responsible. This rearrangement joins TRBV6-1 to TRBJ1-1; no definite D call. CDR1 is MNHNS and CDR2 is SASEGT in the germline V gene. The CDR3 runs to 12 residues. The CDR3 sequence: CASTWMRTEGFF. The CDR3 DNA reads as TGTGCCAGCACCTGGATGCGGACTGAAGGTTTTTTT.

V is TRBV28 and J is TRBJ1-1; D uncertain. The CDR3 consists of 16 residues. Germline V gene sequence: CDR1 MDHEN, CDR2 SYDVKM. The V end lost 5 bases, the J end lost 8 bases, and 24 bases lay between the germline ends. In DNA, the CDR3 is TGTGCCAGCAGTCCGTCCTCCGAGTTCCCCATCTGGGAAGCTTTCTTT. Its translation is CASSPSSEFPIWEAFF.

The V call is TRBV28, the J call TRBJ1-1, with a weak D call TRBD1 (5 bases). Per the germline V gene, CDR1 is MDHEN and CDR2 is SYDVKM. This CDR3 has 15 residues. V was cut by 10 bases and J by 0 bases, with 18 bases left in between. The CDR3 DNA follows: TGTGCCACCGAGGGACTGCCTCGCTTGAACACTGAAGCTTTCTTT. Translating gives CATEGLPRLNTEAFF.

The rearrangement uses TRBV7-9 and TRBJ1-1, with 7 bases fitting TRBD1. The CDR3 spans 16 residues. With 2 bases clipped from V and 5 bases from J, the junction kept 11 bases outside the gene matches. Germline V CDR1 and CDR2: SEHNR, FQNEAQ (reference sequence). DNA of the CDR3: TGTGCCAGCAGCTTACCTCGACAGGGCCGAGGAACTGAAGCTTTCTTT. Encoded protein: CASSLPRQGRGTEAFF.

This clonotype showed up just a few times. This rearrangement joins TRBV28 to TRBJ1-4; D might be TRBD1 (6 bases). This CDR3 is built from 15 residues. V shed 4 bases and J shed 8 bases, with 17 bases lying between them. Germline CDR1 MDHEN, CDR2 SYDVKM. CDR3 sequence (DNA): TGTGCCAGCAGTTACGGGGGGCTCCAACGGGAAAAACTGTTTTTT. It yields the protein CASSYGGLQREKLFF. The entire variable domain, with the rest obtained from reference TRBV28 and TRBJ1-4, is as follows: DVKVTQSSRYLVKRTGEKVFLECVQDMDHENMFWYRQDPGLGLRLIYFSYDVKMKEKGDIPEGYSVSREKKERFSLILESASTNQTSMYLCASSYGGLQREKLFFGSGTQLSVL.